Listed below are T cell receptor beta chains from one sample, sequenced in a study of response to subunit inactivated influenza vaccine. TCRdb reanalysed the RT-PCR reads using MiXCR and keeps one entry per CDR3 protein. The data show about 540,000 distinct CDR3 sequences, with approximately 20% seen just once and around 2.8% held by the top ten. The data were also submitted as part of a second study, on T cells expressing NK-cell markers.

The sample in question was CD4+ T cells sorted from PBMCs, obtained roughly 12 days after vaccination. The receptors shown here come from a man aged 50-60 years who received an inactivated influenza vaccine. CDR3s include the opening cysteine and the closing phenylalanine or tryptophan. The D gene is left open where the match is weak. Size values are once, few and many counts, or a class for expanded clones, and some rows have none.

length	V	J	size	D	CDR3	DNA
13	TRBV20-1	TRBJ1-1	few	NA	CSAKLSLDTEAFF	TGCAGTGCTAAGTTATCGCTGGACACTGAAGCTTTCTTT
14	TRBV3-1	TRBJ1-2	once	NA	CASSQGGTYYGYTF	TGTGCCAGCAGCCAAGGTGGCACCTACTATGGCTACACCTTC
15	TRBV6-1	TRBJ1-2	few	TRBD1	CASSITSGQGYGYTF	TGTGCCAGCAGTATTACTTCGGGACAGGGCTATGGCTACACCTTC
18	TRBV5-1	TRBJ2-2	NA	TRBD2	CASSPLTGGNANTGELFF	TGCGCCAGCAGCCCTCTTACGGGGGGAAACGCGAACACCGGGGAGCTGTTTTTT
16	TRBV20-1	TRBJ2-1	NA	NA	CSARGQERQTYNEQFF	TGCAGTGCTAGAGGACAGGAAAGACAAACCTACAATGAGCAGTTCTTC
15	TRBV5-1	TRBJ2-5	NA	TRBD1	CASSPGTGFPETQYF	TGCGCCAGCAGCCCCGGGACAGGGTTTCCGGAGACCCAGTACTTC
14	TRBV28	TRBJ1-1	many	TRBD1	CASSLGTVNTEAFF	TGTGCCAGCTCACTTGGGACAGTGAACACTGAAGCTTTCTTT
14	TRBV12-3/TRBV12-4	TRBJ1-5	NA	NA	CASSPWGENQPQHF	TGTGCCAGCAGTCCTTGGGGGGAAAATCAGCCCCAGCATTTT
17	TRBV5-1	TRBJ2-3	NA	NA	CASSLVSSRRFTDTQYF	TGCGCCAGCAGCTTGGTATCTAGCCGAAGATTCACAGATACGCAGTATTTT
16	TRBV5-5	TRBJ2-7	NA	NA	CASSLSLGRASYEQYF	TGTGCCAGCAGCTTAAGTCTCGGGAGAGCTTCCTACGAGCAGTACTTC
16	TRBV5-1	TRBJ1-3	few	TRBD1	CASSLGDRGPGNTIYF	TGCGCCAGCAGCTTGGGGGACAGGGGGCCTGGAAACACCATATATTTT
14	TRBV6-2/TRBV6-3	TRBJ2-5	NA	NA	CASKDSPPQETQYF	TGTGCCAGCAAGGACTCCCCCCCCCAAGAGACCCAGTACTTC
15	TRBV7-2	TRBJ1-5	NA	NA	CASSLGPDSNQPQHF	TGTGCCAGCAGCTTAGGTCCAGATAGCAATCAGCCCCAGCATTTT
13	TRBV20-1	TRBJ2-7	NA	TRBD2	CSARGLADYEQYF	TGCAGTGCAAGGGGACTAGCGGATTACGAGCAGTACTTC
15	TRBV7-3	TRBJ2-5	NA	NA	CASSFRGVVGETQYF	TGTGCCAGCAGCTTCCGGGGCGTCGTTGGGGAGACCCAGTACTTC
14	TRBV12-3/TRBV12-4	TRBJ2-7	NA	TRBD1	CASSFQDRLNEQYF	TGTGCCAGCAGTTTTCAGGACAGGCTCAACGAGCAGTACTTC
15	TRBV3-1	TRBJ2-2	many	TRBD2	CASRAGTINTGELFF	TGTGCCAGCAGAGCCGGGACTATTAACACCGGGGAGCTGTTTTTT
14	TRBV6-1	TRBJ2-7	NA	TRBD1	CASRPDRGGYEQYF	TGTGCCAGCAGACCTGACAGGGGTGGGTACGAGCAGTACTTC
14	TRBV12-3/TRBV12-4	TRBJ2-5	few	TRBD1	CASKRDRAQETQYF	TGTGCCAGCAAACGGGACAGGGCCCAAGAGACCCAGTACTTC
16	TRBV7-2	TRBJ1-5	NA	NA	CASSYVQGWENQPQHF	TGTGCCAGCAGCTACGTACAGGGTTGGGAAAATCAGCCCCAGCATTTT
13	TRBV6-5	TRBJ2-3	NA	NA	CASSLVRGRGQYF	TGTGCCAGCAGTTTGGTACGGGGGCGGGGGCAGTATTTT
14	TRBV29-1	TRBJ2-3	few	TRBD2	CSLMVAGGADTQYF	TGCAGCCTAATGGTAGCGGGGGGGGCAGATACGCAGTATTTT
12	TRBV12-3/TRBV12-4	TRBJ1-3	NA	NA	CASSSVVGTIYF	TGTGCCAGCAGCAGCGTGGTCGGCACCATATATTTT
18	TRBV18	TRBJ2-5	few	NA	CASSRSQRYKGLEETQYF	TGTGCCAGCTCACGTTCCCAGAGGTACAAGGGGCTCGAGGAGACCCAGTACTTC
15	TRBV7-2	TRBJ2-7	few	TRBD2	CASSLAGLAGDKQYF	TGTGCCAGCAGCTTAGCGGGGTTAGCGGGAGACAAGCAGTACTTC
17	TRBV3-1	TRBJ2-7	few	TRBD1	CASSPGRKGQSFDEQYF	TGTGCCAGCAGCCCAGGTCGAAAGGGACAGTCTTTTGACGAGCAGTACTTC
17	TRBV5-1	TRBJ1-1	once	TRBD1	CASSFSHSRQGNTEAFF	TGCGCCAGCAGCTTTTCACACTCGAGACAGGGAAACACTGAAGCTTTCTTT
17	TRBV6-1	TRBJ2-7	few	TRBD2	CASSVSVGTSGSYEQYF	TGTGCCAGCAGTGTCTCCGTCGGGACTAGCGGTTCCTACGAGCAGTACTTC
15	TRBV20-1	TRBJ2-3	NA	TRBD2	CSARTAAGGTDTQYF	TGCAGTGCTAGGACGGCAGCGGGAGGCACAGATACGCAGTATTTT
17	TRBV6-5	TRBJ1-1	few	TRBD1	CASSYGGTGRRNTEAFF	TGTGCCAGCAGTTACGGGGGGACAGGGCGAAGAAACACTGAAGCTTTCTTT
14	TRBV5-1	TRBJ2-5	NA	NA	CASSLQTPPETQYF	TGCGCCAGCAGTCTACAGACACCCCCGGAGACCCAGTACTTC
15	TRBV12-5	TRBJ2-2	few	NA	CASGNPGGVVGELFF	TGTGCTAGTGGCAACCCAGGGGGGGTTGTCGGGGAGCTGTTTTTT
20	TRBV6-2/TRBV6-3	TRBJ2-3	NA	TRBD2	CASSYSRPGLAGGPRDTQYF	TGTGCCAGCAGTTACTCGAGGCCGGGACTAGCGGGAGGGCCAAGAGATACGCAGTATTTT
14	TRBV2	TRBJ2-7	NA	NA	CASSRDGGFFEQYF	TGTGCCAGCAGTCGGGACGGAGGGTTTTTTGAGCAGTACTTC
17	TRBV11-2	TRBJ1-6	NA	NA	CASSSRLESSYNSPLHF	TGTGCCAGCAGCTCCCGTTTGGAGAGCTCCTATAATTCACCCCTCCACTTT
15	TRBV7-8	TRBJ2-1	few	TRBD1	CASRQGVFGDNEQFF	TGTGCCAGCAGGCAGGGGGTCTTTGGTGACAATGAGCAGTTCTTC
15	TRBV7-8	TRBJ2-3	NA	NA	CASSLSGVPSDTQYF	TGTGCCAGCAGCTTATCGGGGGTTCCGTCAGATACGCAGTATTTT
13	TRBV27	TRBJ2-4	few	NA	CASSRQGWNIQYF	TGTGCCAGCAGCCGCCAGGGTTGGAACATTCAGTACTTC
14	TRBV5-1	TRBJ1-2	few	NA	CASSFLRGSYGYTF	TGCGCCAGCAGCTTTTTACGGGGCTCCTATGGCTACACCTTC
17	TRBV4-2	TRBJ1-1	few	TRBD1	CASSRMGTAQRNTEAFF	TGTGCCAGCAGCCGAATGGGGACAGCGCAGCGTAACACTGAAGCTTTCTTT
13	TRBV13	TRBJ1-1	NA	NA	CASTENLNTEAFF	TGTGCCAGCACCGAAAATTTAAACACTGAAGCTTTCTTT
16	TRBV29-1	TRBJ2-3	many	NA	CSVEAARGVSTDTQYF	TGCAGCGTTGAAGCCGCCAGAGGGGTGTCCACAGATACGCAGTATTTT
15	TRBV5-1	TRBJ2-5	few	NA	CASQRQALLQETQYF	TGCGCCAGCCAAAGACAGGCTCTTTTACAAGAGACCCAGTACTTC
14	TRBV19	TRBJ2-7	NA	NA	CASSTTGASYEQYF	TGTGCCAGTAGCACGACCGGGGCATCCTACGAGCAGTACTTC
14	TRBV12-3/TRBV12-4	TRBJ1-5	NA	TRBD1	CASSWDRGNQPQHF	TGTGCCAGCAGTTGGGACAGGGGCAATCAGCCCCAGCATTTT
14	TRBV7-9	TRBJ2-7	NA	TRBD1	CASSLRGLSYEQYF	TGTGCCAGCAGCTTAAGGGGGCTCTCCTACGAGCAGTACTTC
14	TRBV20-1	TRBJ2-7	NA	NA	CSARRRKSSYEQYF	TGCAGTGCTAGGAGGAGGAAGAGCTCCTACGAGCAGTACTTC
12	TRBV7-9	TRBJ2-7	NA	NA	CASSSTSDEQYF	TGTGCCAGCAGCTCCACCTCAGACGAGCAGTACTTC